These 10 T cell receptor beta chains were all obtained from the same sample, sequenced in a study of spatial heterogeneity in lung cancer. Findings of the study overall: Tumors with more nonsynonymous mutations had more expanded intratumoral alpha and beta TCRs.

In TCRdb, the 5' RACE reads were re-called with MiXCR into one record per CDR3 protein. The sample has almost 7,500 distinct CDR3 sequences, around 15% seen once. Time point: sample taken at primary tumor resection. No cognate antigen is known for these TCRs. Sequencing was performed on lung tumor tissue, taken at surgery. These receptors were taken from a female donor with early-stage non-small cell lung cancer.

This clonotype was recorded many times. Little can be read into the size of this beta chain, an off-target read in a library designed for alpha chains. The V call is TRBV19, the J call TRBJ2-1; 8 bases are shared with TRBD2. V was clipped by 3 bases and J by 2 bases; unmatched bases: 3. CDR1 is LNHDA and CDR2 is SQIVND in the germline V gene (reference sequence). The CDR3 runs to 15 residues. CDR3: CASSIGGAPYNEQFF. The CDR3 DNA reads TGTGCCAGTAGTATCGGGGGGGCGCCCTACAATGAGCAGTTCTTC.

This clonotype was seen at least ten times. With the library built for alpha chains, this beta chain is off target and its frequency is not meaningful. The chain uses TRBV28 and TRBJ2-3; no clear D. CDR1 is MDHEN, CDR2 SYDVKM, per germline. Trimming cost V 6 bases and J 1 base, with 17 bases left between them. This CDR3 region has 16 residues. The CDR3 DNA reads as TGTGCCAGCAGCTCGGGTAGGGTGGTGGGCACAGATACGCAGTATTTT. It is translated as CASSSGRVVGTDTQYF. The complete variable domain, with remaining parts taken from reference TRBV28 and TRBJ2-3, reads DVKVTQSSRYLVKRTGEKVFLECVQDMDHENMFWYRQDPGLGLRLIYFSYDVKMKEKGDIPEGYSVSREKKERFSLILESASTNQTSMYLCASSSGRVVGTDTQYFGPGTRLTVL.

The sample holds many counts of this clonotype. As an off-target read in a library built for alpha chains, this beta chain has a frequency of little significance. The chain has TRBV20-1 and TRBJ2-5; D perhaps matches TRBD2 (5 bases). Germline V gives CDR1 DFQATT, CDR2 SNEGSKA (reference sequence). This CDR3 is built from 17 residues. Trimming cost V 2 bases and J 5 bases, with 24 bases left between them. CDR3 residues: CSARLRLNTRRRETQYF. Written as DNA, the CDR3 is TGCAGTGCTAGATTGCGGTTGAATACCCGAAGGAGGGAGACCCAGTACTTC.

By share, this clonotype counts as medium-sized. The library was prepared for alpha chains; this beta chain is a stray read, so its frequency means little. The rearrangement joins TRBV20-1 to TRBJ2-5; unclear D gene. The V end lost 4 bases, the J end lost 2 bases, and 11 bases lay between the germline ends. Germline lookup yields CDR1 DFQATT and CDR2 SNEGSKA (reference sequence). The CDR3 covers 13 residues. DNA for the CDR3: TGCAGTGCTATCCAGACTTTACAAGAGACCCAGTACTTC. Translating it yields CSAIQTLQETQYF.

A remark on this clonotype: Since it is a stray read in a library aimed at alpha chains, this beta chain has a size that is not meaningful. This chain uses TRBV5-1 with TRBJ2-1; weak D call: TRBD1 (6 bases). Germline V gene data show CDR1 as SGHRS and CDR2 as YFSETQ. CDR3 size: 17 residues. V was cut by 4 bases and J by 0 bases, with 17 bases left in between. CDR3 bases: TGCGCCAGCAGCACCCCCCGACAGGTTAGCTCCTACAATGAGCAGTTCTTC. Protein: CASSTPRQVSSYNEQFF.

This clonotype was found many times. Within a library made for alpha chains, this beta chain is off target, and its count is uninformative. The chain links TRBV20-1 to TRBJ1-5; weak D call: TRBD1 (5 bases). This CDR3 region has 14 residues. Trimming took off 6 bases at V and 3 bases at J, with 15 bases between the two ends. The germline V gene has CDR1 DFQATT and CDR2 SNEGSKA (reference sequence). The CDR3 nucleotides read TGCAGTGCCACGACGGGGCAGCTCAATCAGCCCCAGCATTTT. Its translation: CSATTGQLNQPQHF.

This clonotype is labeled medium-sized. A library made for alpha chains picked up this beta chain off target, so its size means little. The chain combines TRBV7-8 with TRBJ2-3, with 7 bases matching TRBD1. V dropped 5 bases and J dropped 5; count of bases not matched to a gene: 7. The CDR3 is 14 amino acids. CDR1 is SGHVS and CDR2 is FQNEAQ in the germline V gene. This CDR3 is CASSARDRKDTQYF. In DNA, the CDR3 is TGTGCCAGCAGCGCCCGGGACAGAAAAGATACGCAGTATTTT.

This clonotype qualifies as medium-sized. This beta chain came through as a stray read in a library set up for alpha chains, and its size says little. This chain connects TRBV7-9 to TRBJ2-7, with D perhaps matching TRBD2 (5 bases). The CDR3 has 15 amino acids. Germline values: CDR1 SEHNR, CDR2 FQNEAQ (reference sequence). Trimming left V 1 base short and J 3 bases short, with 13 bases between. CDR3 sequence: CASSLGVAGRYEQYF. CDR3 bases: TGTGCCAGCAGCTTAGGCGTCGCGGGTCGCTACGAGCAGTACTTC.

This clonotype was found many times. Within a library made for alpha chains, this beta chain is off target, and its count is uninformative. The chain couples TRBV7-9 to TRBJ2-7, with 7 nucleotides matching TRBD1. The germline V gene encodes CDR1 SEHNR and CDR2 FQNEAQ (reference sequence). The CDR3 runs 15 residues. V was pared by 5 bases and J by 2 bases, with 9 bases of the junction left unmatched. The CDR3 region has the DNA TGTGCCAGCAGCAAAACCCGGGACAGTACCTACGAGCAGTACTTC. This encodes CASSKTRDSTYEQYF.

This clonotype is medium-sized (0.01 to 0.1%) in the sample. The library was prepared for alpha chains; this beta chain is a stray read, so its frequency means little. This chain joins TRBV12-3 or TRBV12-4 and TRBJ1-5; D is uncertain. The CDR3 length is 14 residues. V was pared by 2 bases and J by 4 bases, with 9 bases between. The DNA for the CDR3 is TGTGCCAGCAGTTTATCCAGCCTTAATCAGCCCCAGCATTTT. Translated, it gives CASSLSSLNQPQHF.